This TCR beta chain stems from a study of patients and donors after allogeneic stem cell transplantation (dated by TCRdb to the early 2020s). Libraries were prepared through RT-PCR. Data came from a NextSeq 550. The raw public reads went through TCRdb reprocessing: fastp at Q25, MiXCR clone calling, in-frame beta chains kept. CDR3 protein sequences are deduplicated, and each keeps its most common genes and DNA. The sample profile shows some 92,000 distinct CDR3 sequences; roughly 50% of them were found once. Clones ranked in the top ten supply around 60% of the sample. The germline V gene encodes CDR1 KGHDR and CDR2 SFDVKD. The V end gives up 5 bases and the J end 7 bases, leaving 4 bases in the junction not matched to a gene. Inclusive of the bounding cysteine and phenylalanine, the CDR3 is 13 residues long. Only the CDR3 part of the read is kept: 39 bases, read in frame from the first base. This clonotype showed up just once. It lacks a known antigen. Base qualities are not recorded, but no much larger clone differs from it by a single base. Resting on one read, the evidence is weak.

Sequencing input: blood, either unsorted or a sorted T cell fraction (not recorded which). The receptor's source is a human donor who was either an allogeneic HSCT recipient or a stem cell or donor lymphocyte infusion donor (not recorded which). It is not recorded whose cells these are; they may come from a transplant donor. The rearranged chain carries TRBV24-1 and TRBJ1-5; the central 7 bases match TRBD1. The bases are TGTGCCACCAGTGGAACAGGGGCGCAGCCCCAGCATTTT. Protein translation: CATSGTGAQPQHF.